These 28 T cell receptor beta chains came from one sample sequenced in a study of blood T cell repertoires in COVID-19. Sequencing was performed with immunoSEQ multiplex PCR; in TCRdb, only in-frame clones are kept and a portion is missing. Of 100,000 to 150,000 clones in the sample, 80% to 90% were seen once. Sequenced input: peripheral blood. These receptors were taken from a middle-aged man with acute or convalescent COVID-19.

The chain links TRBV15 to TRBJ1-5; possible D gene TRBD1, 5 bases. CDR1 and CDR2 (germline): LNHNV, YYDKDF (reference sequence). With 0 bases removed from V and 6 bases from J, the gap between germline ends came to 12 bases. CDR3 length: 15 residues. CDR3 in DNA: TGTGCCACCAGCAGAGATTTGGGGCAAGGTCAGCCCCAGCATTTT. It specifies CATSRDLGQGQPQHF.

The chain joins TRBV12-5 to TRBJ1-2, with 9 bases aligning to TRBD1. Unmatched junction bases numbered 7, after V lost 0 bases and J lost 8 bases. CDR1 is LGHNT, CDR2 FRNRAP, per germline. There are 15 residues in the CDR3. The CDR3: CASGLVNHRGQGYTF. The CDR3 coding sequence is TGTGCTAGTGGTTTGGTAAACCACAGGGGGCAAGGCTACACCTTC.

The V and J genes are TRBV27 and TRBJ1-6; maybe TRBD1 (5 bases). Trimming shortened V by 3 bases and J by 6 bases, and 9 bases separated the two germline ends. CDR3 length equals 14 residues. CDR1 and CDR2 from the germline V gene are MNHEY and SMNVEV (reference sequence). As DNA, the CDR3 is TGTGCCAGCAGTTTTAGGGGTGGTAATTCACCCCTCCACTTT. As protein: CASSFRGGNSPLHF.

V and J are TRBV7-3 and TRBJ2-5; 7 bases are shared with TRBD1. The J segment lost 2 bases and the V segment lost 6 bases, leaving 6 bases of the junction unmatched. The CDR3 has 14 residues. Germline V gene sequence: CDR1 SGHTA, CDR2 FQGTGA. The CDR3 DNA is TGTGCCAGCAGTCCCGGGACAGAGCAAGAGACCCAGTACTTC. Translation gives CASSPGTEQETQYF.

The CDR3 sequence: CASSPGQGIGQPQHF. Written as DNA, the CDR3 is TGTGCCAGTAGTCCGGGACAGGGAATCGGGCAGCCCCAGCATTTT. V usage is TRBV19 and J usage is TRBJ1-5; 9 nucleotides line up with TRBD1. V was clipped by 5 bases and J by 7 bases; unmatched bases: 9. The CDR3 runs to 15 residues. Germline CDR1 and CDR2: LNHDA and SQIVND (reference sequence). Supplemented by reference TRBV19 and TRBJ1-5, the full variable domain reads DGGITQSPKYLFRKEGQNVTLSCEQNLNHDAMYWYRQDPGQGLRLIYYSQIVNDFQKGDIAEGYSVSREKKESFPLTVTSAQKNPTAFYLCASSPGQGIGQPQHFGDGTRLSIL.

This chain uses TRBV6-5 with TRBJ2-4; tentatively, D is TRBD2 (6 bases). Trimming shortened V by 9 bases and J by 7 bases, and 10 bases separated the two germline ends. This CDR3 spans 11 amino acids. Germline V gene data show CDR1 as MNHEY and CDR2 as SVGAGI. CDR3 sequence reads: CASRLGNIQYF. The CDR3 DNA reads as TGTGCCAGTAGACTAGGCAACATTCAGTACTTC.

This clone was recorded a few times. This chain links TRBV3-1 (or the pseudogene TRBV3-2) with TRBJ2-3, with D maybe TRBD2 (6 bases). Germline-derived CDR1 and CDR2 are LGHDT and YNNKEL (reference sequence). V lost 0 bases to trimming and J lost 14 bases, with 12 bases between them. This CDR3 is 12 amino acids long. This CDR3 is CASSQDTRERYF. The DNA for the CDR3 is TGTGCCAGCAGCCAAGATACACGGGAGCGGTATTTT.

This chain uses TRBV19 with TRBJ1-2, with TRBD1 matching over 8 bases. Germline-derived CDR1 and CDR2 are LNHDA and SQIVND (reference sequence). The length of the CDR3 is 14 residues. V trimming: 7 bases; J trimming: 7 bases; junction bases outside the gene matches: 11. As DNA, the CDR3 is TGTGCCAGTACCCGGACAGGGCAGGATGGTGGCTACACCTTC. Its translation: CASTRTGQDGGYTF.

This clone has only one observation. The rearrangement uses TRBV6-6 and TRBJ1-4; D is unresolved. The CDR3 is made up of 13 amino acids. Trimming pared 8 bases from V and 5 bases from J, leaving 12 bases between. The germline V gene has CDR1 MNHNY and CDR2 SVGAGI (reference sequence). CDR3 sequence (DNA): TGTGCCAGCGGACTCCTGGGGAATGAAAAACTGTTTTTT. This encodes CASGLLGNEKLFF.

CDR3 amino acids: CASSEAVPRDRGEKLFF. The CDR3 bases are TGTGCCAGCAGTGAAGCAGTTCCGCGGGACAGGGGTGAAAAACTGTTTTTT. The chain carries TRBV2 and TRBJ1-4, with 10 bases lining up with TRBD1. V was pared by 0 bases and J by 7 bases, with 8 bases of the junction left unmatched. CDR3 length equals 17 residues. Germline loops: CDR1 SNHLY, CDR2 FYNNEI.

This sequence joins TRBV11-2 and TRBJ2-1; TRBD1 might be the D (6 bases). CDR3 length: 15 residues. V gave up 4 bases and J gave up 5 bases, with 15 bases separating them. Germline V gene data show CDR1 as SGHAT and CDR2 as FQNNGV. The CDR3 DNA is TGTGCCAGCAGCTGGACCGGGACACACAACAATGAGCAGTTCTTC. Translation: CASSWTGTHNNEQFF.

This chain connects TRBV30 to TRBJ1-4; unclear D gene. The CDR3 length is 16 residues. Germline lookup yields CDR1 GTSNPN and CDR2 SVGIG (reference sequence). V dropped 1 base and J dropped 5 bases, with 17 bases sitting between them. The CDR3 DNA follows: TGTGCCTGGAGTGGTCATCCGGTGAGGTCGAATGAAAAACTGTTTTTT. It specifies CAWSGHPVRSNEKLFF.

DNA of the CDR3: TGTGCCAGCAGAGCGACCGAATATAGCAATCAGCCCCAGCATTTT. This gives the protein CASRATEYSNQPQHF. J is TRBJ1-5 and V is TRBV2; no clear D. Trimming stripped 6 bases from V and 0 bases from J, with 12 bases between. The CDR3 runs to 15 residues. Germline CDR1 is SNHLY and CDR2 is FYNNEI.

V gene TRBV30 combines with J gene TRBJ1-2; the D is unclear. The CDR3 consists of 14 residues. The germline V gene encodes CDR1 GTSNPN and CDR2 SVGIG (reference sequence). Trimming shortened V by 0 bases and J by 2 bases, and 10 bases separated the two germline ends. Here the CDR3 reads CAWSVGRINYGYTF. As DNA, the CDR3 is TGTGCCTGGAGTGTTGGCAGGATAAACTATGGCTACACCTTC. The full variable domain, its missing parts supplied by reference TRBV30 and TRBJ1-2, is SQTIHQWPATLVQPVGSPLSLECTVEGTSNPNLYWYRQAAGRGLQLLFYSVGIGQISSEVPQNLSASRPQDRQFILSSKKLLLSDSGFYLCAWSVGRINYGYTFGSGTRLTVV.

The DNA of the CDR3 is TGTGCCAGCTCACCTGGCGGGAAGCCAAACAATGAGCAGTTCTTC. Amino acid sequence: CASSPGGKPNNEQFF. The chain joins TRBV18 to TRBJ2-1; D might be TRBD2 (6 bases). In germline, CDR1 is KGHSH, CDR2 LQKENI. Trimming removed 3 bases from V and 5 bases from J, with 14 bases in between. The CDR3 is 15 amino acids.

This chain links TRBV30 with TRBJ1-5; TRBD1 is a possible D gene (6 bases). CDR1 and CDR2 (germline): GTSNPN, SVGIG (reference sequence). V was cut by 0 bases and J by 4 bases, with 13 bases left in between. The length of the CDR3 is 15 residues. In DNA form, the CDR3 reads TGTGCCTGGAGTGTCGGGGGGGCAAAAAATCAGCCCCAGCATTTT. Residues: CAWSVGGAKNQPQHF.

With regard to this clone: It may be a read error: a sequence one base away is much more abundant. This sequence joins TRBV7-8 and TRBJ2-7; D ambiguous. Trimming shortened V by 5 bases and J by 2 bases, and 4 bases separated the two germline ends. CDR3 length equals 11 residues. Germline V gene data show CDR1 as SGHVS and CDR2 as FQNEAQ. The CDR3 loop reads CASSPAYEQYF. CDR3 DNA: TGTGCCAGCAGCCCGGCCTACGAGCAGTACTTC.

The rearrangement joins TRBV11-3 to TRBJ2-3; possibly TRBD1 for D (6 bases). V shed 5 bases and J shed 0 bases, with 9 bases lying between them. Germline V gene lookup returns CDR1 SGHNT and CDR2 YENEEA. This CDR3 has 14 residues. This chain's CDR3 is CASSETGSTDTQYF. The CDR3 bases are TGTGCCAGCAGCGAGACAGGCAGCACAGATACGCAGTATTTT.

The rearrangement links TRBV10-3 to TRBJ1-6, with D perhaps TRBD1 (5 bases). The CDR3 extends over 14 amino acids. Germline V gene data show CDR1 as ENHRY and CDR2 as SYGVKD. Trimming pared 2 bases from V and 6 bases from J, leaving 8 bases between. The CDR3 here is CAISEGRANSPLHF. The CDR3 nucleotides are TGTGCCATCAGTGAGGGCAGGGCTAATTCACCCCTCCACTTT.

The J gene is TRBJ2-7, the V gene TRBV10-1; no clear D. Germline CDR1 is WNHNN and CDR2 is SYGVQD (reference sequence). Trimming removed 5 bases at V and 3 bases at J, with 32 bases between. CDR3 length: 20 residues. The CDR3 region has the DNA TGCGCCAGCAGTCCAACCGTCACCCTTAGAGAAAAACAGAATTACTACGAGCAGTACTTC. It translates to CASSPTVTLREKQNYYEQYF.

V is TRBV6-2 or TRBV6-3 and J is TRBJ1-5, with TRBD1 matching over 7 bases. Germline V gene lookup returns CDR1 MNHEY and CDR2 SVGEGT. V shed 5 bases and J 0 bases; nucleotides not matched to a gene: 4. This CDR3 contains 15 residues. CDR3 coding DNA: TGTGCCAGCAGTCAGGGGGACACTAGCAATCAGCCCCAGCATTTT. Its translation is CASSQGDTSNQPQHF.

This clone was counted once. CDR3 sequence (DNA): TGTGCCAGCAGTTACCGCAGGGGGCTTGGGGCTTTCTTT. Amino acids: CASSYRRGLGAFF. The chain joins TRBV6-2 or TRBV6-3 to TRBJ1-1; 8 bases map to TRBD1. The J segment lost 11 bases and the V segment lost 2 bases, leaving 7 bases of the junction unmatched. Germline lookup yields CDR1 MNHEY and CDR2 SVGEGT. CDR3 length: 13 residues.

This chain links TRBV6-2 or TRBV6-3 with TRBJ1-1, with D unresolved. Germline-derived CDR1 and CDR2 are MNHEY and SVGEGT. Trimming removed 5 bases from V and 0 bases from J, with 7 bases in between. The CDR3 loop spans 13 amino acids. The CDR3 bases are TGTGCCAGCAGTGACTTTATGAACACTGAAGCTTTCTTT. Protein product: CASSDFMNTEAFF.

The chain uses TRBV25-1 and TRBJ2-7; D call uncertain. Germline V gene sequence: CDR1 MGHDK, CDR2 SYGVNS. CDR3 length equals 11 residues. V lost 7 bases and J 4 bases, leaving 8 bases between the germline ends. CDR3 amino acids: CASTDGYEQYF. The CDR3 region has the DNA TGTGCCAGCACAGACGGGTACGAGCAGTACTTC.

The chain carries TRBV7-8 and TRBJ1-1; TRBD1 is a possible D gene (6 bases). CDR1 and CDR2 from the germline V gene are SGHVS and FQNEAQ. V was clipped by 1 base and J by 11 bases, with 14 bases between them. The length of the CDR3 is 13 residues. The DNA for the CDR3 is TGTGCCAGCAGCTTAGGAGCCTTGCAGGGGGCTTTCTTT. This codes for CASSLGALQGAFF. The full variable domain, with the rest looked up from reference TRBV7-8 and TRBJ1-1, is GAGVSQSPRYKVAKRGQDVALRCDPISGHVSLFWYQQALGQGPEFLTYFQNEAQLDKSGLPSDRFFAERPEGSVSTLKIQRTQQEDSAVYLCASSLGALQGAFFGQGTRLTVV.

The chain recombines TRBV3-1 (or the pseudogene TRBV3-2) with TRBJ1-2, with 9 bases matching TRBD1. Germline CDR1 LGHDT, CDR2 YNNKEL (reference sequence). The junction had 7 bases not matched to a gene; V was cut back by 3 bases and J by 8 bases. The CDR3 has 14 amino acids. The CDR3 region has the DNA TGTGCCAGCAGCCAGATGAACAGGGGGCTCGGCTACACCTTC. Its translation is CASSQMNRGLGYTF.

The rearrangement uses TRBV7-2 and TRBJ2-5; 9 bases align to TRBD2. Germline loops: CDR1 SGHTA, CDR2 FQGNSA. The CDR3 length is 17 residues. Unmatched junction bases numbered 15, after V lost 1 base and J lost 9 bases. CDR3 sequence reads: CASSLGSLAGPGVAQYF. DNA of the CDR3: TGTGCCAGCAGCTTAGGATCCCTAGCGGGACCAGGGGTGGCCCAGTACTTC.

The chain carries TRBV2 and TRBJ1-1; unclear D gene. The ends were cut back, 6 bases at V and 1 base at J, with 15 bases in the middle. Germline values: CDR1 SNHLY, CDR2 FYNNEI. CDR3 length equals 15 residues. As DNA, the CDR3 is TGTGCCAGCAGATACGACATGGGGAGGAACACTGAAGCTTTCTTT. This gives the protein CASRYDMGRNTEAFF.